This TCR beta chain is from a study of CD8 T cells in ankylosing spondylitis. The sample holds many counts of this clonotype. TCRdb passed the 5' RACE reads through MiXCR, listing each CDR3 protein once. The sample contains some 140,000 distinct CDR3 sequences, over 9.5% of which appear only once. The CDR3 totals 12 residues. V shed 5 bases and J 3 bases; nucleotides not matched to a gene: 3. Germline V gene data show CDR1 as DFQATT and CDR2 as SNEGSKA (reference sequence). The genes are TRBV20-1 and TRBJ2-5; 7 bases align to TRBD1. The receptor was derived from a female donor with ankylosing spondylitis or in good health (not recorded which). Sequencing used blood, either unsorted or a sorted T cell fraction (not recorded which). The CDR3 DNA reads TGCAGTGCTCACGGGACAGAAGAGACCCAGTACTTC. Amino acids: CSAHGTEETQYF.